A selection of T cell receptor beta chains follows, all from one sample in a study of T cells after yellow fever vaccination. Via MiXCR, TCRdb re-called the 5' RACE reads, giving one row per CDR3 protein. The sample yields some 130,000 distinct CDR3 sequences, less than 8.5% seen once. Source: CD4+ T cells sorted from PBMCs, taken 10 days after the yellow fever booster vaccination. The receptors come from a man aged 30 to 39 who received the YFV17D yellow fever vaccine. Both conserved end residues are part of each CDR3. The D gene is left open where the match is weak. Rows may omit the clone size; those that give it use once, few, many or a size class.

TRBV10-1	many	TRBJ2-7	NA	CASTDISYEQYF	TGCGCCAGCACGGACATCTCCTACGAGCAGTACTTC
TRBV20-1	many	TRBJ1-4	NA	CSVTRTLNEKLFF	TGCAGTGTTACCCGGACGCTTAATGAAAAACTGTTTTTT
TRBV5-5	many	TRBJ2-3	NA	CASSLEYTDTQYF	TGTGCCAGCAGCTTAGAATACACAGATACGCAGTATTTT
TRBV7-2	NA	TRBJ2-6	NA	CASSLAASGANVLTF	TGTGCCAGCAGCTTAGCAGCCTCTGGGGCCAACGTCCTGACTTTC
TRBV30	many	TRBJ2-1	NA	CAWSVAFNEQFF	TGTGCCTGGAGTGTAGCGTTCAATGAGCAGTTCTTC
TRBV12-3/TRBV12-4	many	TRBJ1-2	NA	CASSLSVYGYTF	TGTGCCAGCAGCCTTTCCGTCTATGGCTACACCTTC
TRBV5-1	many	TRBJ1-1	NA	CASSPYTENTEAFF	TGCGCCAGCAGCCCGTATACAGAGAACACTGAAGCTTTCTTT
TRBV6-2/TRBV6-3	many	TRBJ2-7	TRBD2	CASRPSGATYEQYF	TGTGCCAGCAGACCTAGCGGGGCGACCTACGAGCAGTACTTC
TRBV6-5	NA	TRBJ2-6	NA	CASSYSLSGANVLTF	TGTGCCAGCAGTTACTCCCTTAGTGGGGCCAACGTCCTGACTTTC
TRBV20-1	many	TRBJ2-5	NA	CSARKKETQYF	TGCAGTGCTAGAAAGAAGGAGACCCAGTACTTC
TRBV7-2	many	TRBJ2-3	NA	CASSFNRGESADTQYF	TGTGCCAGCAGCTTTAACCGGGGAGAGAGCGCAGATACGCAGTATTTT
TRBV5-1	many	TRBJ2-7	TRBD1	CASSDWGQGANEQYF	TGCGCCAGCAGCGATTGGGGACAGGGGGCCAACGAGCAGTACTTC
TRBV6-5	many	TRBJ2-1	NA	CATTIGPLDSHNEQFF	TGTGCCACCACAATCGGCCCTTTGGACAGCCACAATGAGCAGTTCTTC
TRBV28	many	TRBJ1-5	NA	CASSSDFYQPQHF	TGTGCCAGCAGTTCCGATTTTTATCAGCCCCAGCATTTT
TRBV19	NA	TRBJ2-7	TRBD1	CASSLTTGDPYEQYF	TGTGCCAGTAGTTTAACGACAGGGGACCCCTACGAGCAGTACTTC
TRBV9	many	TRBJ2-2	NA	CASSVESGINTGELFF	TGTGCCAGCAGCGTAGAGTCAGGGATTAACACCGGGGAGCTGTTTTTT
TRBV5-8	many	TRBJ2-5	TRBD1	CASSLTGGSWETQYF	TGTGCCAGCAGCTTGACAGGGGGCTCTTGGGAGACCCAGTACTTC
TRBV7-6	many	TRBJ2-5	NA	CASTASWGETETQYF	TGTGCCAGCACCGCTAGTTGGGGAGAGACGGAGACCCAGTACTTC
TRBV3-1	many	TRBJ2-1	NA	CASSQEGGPSNEQFF	TGTGCCAGCAGCCAAGAGGGGGGACCCTCCAATGAGCAGTTCTTC
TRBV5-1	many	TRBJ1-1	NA	CASSFKGEEAFF	TGCGCCAGCAGCTTCAAGGGGGAAGAAGCTTTCTTT
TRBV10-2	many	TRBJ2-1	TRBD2	CASSEGGLAGHNEQFF	TGCGCCAGCAGTGAGGGGGGACTAGCGGGGCACAATGAGCAGTTCTTC
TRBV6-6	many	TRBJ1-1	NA	CASSYSAGEAFF	TGTGCCAGCAGTTACTCAGCGGGAGAGGCTTTCTTT
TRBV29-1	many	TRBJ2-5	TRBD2	CSVGTSGRETQYF	TGCAGCGTCGGGACTAGCGGGAGGGAGACCCAGTACTTC
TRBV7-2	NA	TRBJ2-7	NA	CASSYLAQSSYEQYF	TGTGCCAGCAGCTACCTAGCGCAATCCTCCTACGAGCAGTACTTC
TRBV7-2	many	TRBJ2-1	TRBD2	CASTNPGAGVTNEQFF	TGTGCCAGCACCAATCCCGGGGCGGGAGTAACCAATGAGCAGTTCTTC
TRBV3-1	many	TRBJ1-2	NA	CASSQDGRAKGYTF	TGTGCCAGCAGCCAAGATGGAAGGGCGAAGGGCTACACCTTC
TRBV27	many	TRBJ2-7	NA	CASSERWDAGRYEQYF	TGTGCCAGCAGCGAACGATGGGACGCAGGGCGATACGAGCAGTACTTC
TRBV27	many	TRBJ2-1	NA	CASSLSYRHNEQFF	TGTGCCAGCAGTTTATCGTACCGACACAATGAGCAGTTCTTC
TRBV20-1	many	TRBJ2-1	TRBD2	CSAPHGGRTYNEQFF	TGCAGTGCTCCCCACGGCGGGAGGACCTACAATGAGCAGTTCTTC
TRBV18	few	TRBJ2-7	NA	CASSARGEQYF	TGTGCCAGCTCAGCCAGGGGCGAGCAGTACTTC
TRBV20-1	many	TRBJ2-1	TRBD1	CSARDPTGKGQFF	TGCAGTGCTAGAGACCCGACAGGGAAGGGGCAGTTCTTC
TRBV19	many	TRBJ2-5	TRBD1	CASRDRGLETQYF	TGTGCCAGTAGGGACAGGGGCTTGGAGACCCAGTACTTC
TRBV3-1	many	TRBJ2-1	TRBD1	CASSQDPGTGQFF	TGTGCCAGCAGCCAAGATCCTGGGACAGGGCAGTTCTTC
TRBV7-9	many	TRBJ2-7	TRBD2	CASSRQREGYEQYF	TGTGCCAGCAGCCGGCAGCGGGAGGGCTACGAGCAGTACTTC
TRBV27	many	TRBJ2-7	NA	CASTPRGVRPSYEQYF	TGTGCCAGCACTCCTCGGGGTGTGCGGCCCTCCTACGAGCAGTACTTC